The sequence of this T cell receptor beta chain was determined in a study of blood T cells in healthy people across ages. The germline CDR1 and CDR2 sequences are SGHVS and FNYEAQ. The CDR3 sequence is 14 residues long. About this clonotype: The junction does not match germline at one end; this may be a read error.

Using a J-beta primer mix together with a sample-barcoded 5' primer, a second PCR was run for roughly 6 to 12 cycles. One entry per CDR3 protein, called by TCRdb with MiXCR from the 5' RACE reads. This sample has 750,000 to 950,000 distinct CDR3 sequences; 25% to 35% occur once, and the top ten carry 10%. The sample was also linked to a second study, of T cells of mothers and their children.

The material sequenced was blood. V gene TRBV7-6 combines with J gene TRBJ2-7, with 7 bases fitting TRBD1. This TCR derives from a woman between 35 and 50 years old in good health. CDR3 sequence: CTSSAGDSSYEQYF. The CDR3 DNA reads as TGTACCAGCAGCGCTGGGGACAGCTCCTACGAGCAGTACTTC. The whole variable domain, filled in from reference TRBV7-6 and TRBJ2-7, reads GAGVSQSPRYKVTKRGQDVALRCDPISGHVSLYWYRQALGQGPEFLTYFNYEAQQDKSGLPNDRFSAERPEGSISTLTIQRTEQRDSAMYRCTSSAGDSSYEQYFGPGTRLTVT.